The source of this T cell receptor (beta chain) is a study of OX40 agonist ivuxolimab in advanced cancers. On the study more broadly: The mean age was roughly 60 years, ranging from about 23 to 79, with 80% to 85% of participants male. Overall study results and limits: Mean expanded clone counts were higher in CD8+ than CD4+ T cells.

A single count supports this clone. Its antigen remains unknown. The CDR3 is 14 amino acids. With V trimmed by 6 bases and J by 1 base, 5 bases remained unmatched. Germline V gene lookup returns CDR1 ENHRY and CDR2 SYGVKD. TCRdb's copy holds only in-frame clones and misses some; the assay was immunoSEQ multiplex PCR. The table records 60,000 or so clones, roughly 90% of them present only once. The chain has TRBV10-3 and TRBJ2-7, with 8 bases fitting TRBD2. This TCR was sampled from an adult with an advanced solid tumor such as melanoma, head and neck, liver or kidney cancer. Material: CD4+ or CD8+ T cells sorted from blood, obtained in a trial of the OX40 agonist ivuxolimab. The CDR3 reads CAISPERESYEQYF. CDR3 nucleotides: TGTGCCATCAGCCCTGAGCGGGAGTCCTACGAGCAGTACTTC.